Each of the 20 T cell receptor beta chains below was sequenced from the same sample in a study of sequential checkpoint blockade in melanoma. Stated treatment: randomized to nivolumab then ipilimumab (arm A) or the reverse (arm B). This table comes from immunoSEQ multiplex PCR, and its TCRdb copy is limited to in-frame clones, with some not included. The sample records about 18,000 clones, approximately 26% being singletons. Specimen: tumor tissue (inferred from file names), collected from a patient given nivolumab and ipilimumab in sequence. Receptors originate from a human donor with melanoma.

In this sample, this clone turned up a few times. This chain links TRBV19 with TRBJ1-1; D may be TRBD1 (5 bases). The germline V gene has CDR1 LNHDA and CDR2 SQIVND (reference sequence). This CDR3 is built from 13 residues. V shed 5 bases and J shed 4 bases, with 11 bases lying between them. CDR3 DNA: TGTGCCAGTAGTCCCCGAGGGGCCACTGAAGCTTTCTTT. This gives the protein CASSPRGATEAFF.

This clone was counted a few times. The chain is built from TRBV9 and TRBJ1-1; 9 bases map to TRBD1. Germline V gene lookup returns CDR1 SGDLS and CDR2 YYNGEE. This CDR3 has 16 residues. J lost 5 bases, V lost 2 bases, and 10 bases had no gene match. The CDR3, as DNA: TGTGCCAGCAGCGTTACATCGGGACAGGGAAAGACTGAAGCTTTCTTT. It yields the protein CASSVTSGQGKTEAFF.

This clone was detected a few times. The chain employs TRBV28 and TRBJ1-1, with D uncertain. CDR1 is MDHEN, CDR2 SYDVKM, per germline. The CDR3 contains 14 residues. Deletions cut 1 base from V and 5 bases from J, with 11 bases between. Written as DNA, the CDR3 is TGTGCCAGCAGTTTATTGATCGTCAATACTGAAGCTTTCTTT. Translated, it gives CASSLLIVNTEAFF.

The chain joins TRBV11-3 to TRBJ1-2; a possible D gene is TRBD1 (6 bases). Trimming removed 2 bases at V and 3 bases at J, with 10 bases between. The CDR3 totals 14 residues. Germline values: CDR1 SGHNT, CDR2 YENEEA. CDR3 in amino acids: CASSLSRGDYGYTF. DNA for the CDR3: TGTGCCAGCAGCTTAAGCAGGGGAGACTATGGCTACACCTTC.

This chain uses TRBV5-1 with TRBJ2-5, with D tentatively TRBD1 (6 bases). Germline V CDR1 and CDR2: SGHRS, YFSETQ. The CDR3 consists of 15 residues. Trimming took 4 bases from V and 5 from J, leaving 18 bases between them. The CDR3 here is CASSLGPQGPETQYF. DNA of the CDR3: TGCGCCAGCAGCCTGGGACCTCAGGGGCCGGAGACCCAGTACTTC.

The sample holds a few counts of this clone. This chain joins TRBV6-8 and TRBJ2-7, with 7 positions matching TRBD1. Germline V gene data show CDR1 as MNHGY and CDR2 as SAAAGT. This CDR3 has 14 amino acids. Losses at the gene ends were 5 bases for V and 2 bases for J; bases not matched to a gene: 6. The CDR3 DNA sequence: TGTGCCAGCAGTGACAGGGCACCCCCCTACGAGCAGTACTTC. This translates into CASSDRAPPYEQYF.

This sequence joins TRBV9 and TRBJ2-3; D gene unclear. Between the trimmed V and J ends, which lost 4 bases and 0 bases, there was a span of 3 bases. Per germline, CDR1 SGDLS and CDR2 YYNGEE. The CDR3 loop spans 12 amino acids. The chain's CDR3 is CASSSSTDTQYF. The CDR3 DNA follows: TGTGCCAGCAGCTCTAGCACAGATACGCAGTATTTT.

This clone turned up a few times. The genes are TRBV29-1 and TRBJ2-1; D not certain. Per germline, CDR1 SQVTM and CDR2 ANQGSEA. V was clipped by 4 bases and J by 6 bases, with 13 bases between them. The length of the CDR3 is 13 residues. CDR3 in amino acids: CSVVQAWGNEQFF. CDR3 in DNA: TGCAGCGTTGTGCAGGCATGGGGCAATGAGCAGTTCTTC.

There are a few counts of this clone. The V and J genes are TRBV23-1 and TRBJ1-2; no firm D call. TRBV23-1 is recorded as an ORF, its role being uncertain. The CDR3 length is 13 residues. V was pared by 6 bases and J by 3 bases, with 11 bases between. The CDR3 bases are TGCGCCAGCAGCCAAGATGCCGACTATGGCTACACCTTC. Translated: CASSQDADYGYTF.

This clone is medium-sized by share. This chain links TRBV6-8 with TRBJ2-1; D is ambiguous. The CDR3 loop spans 12 amino acids. The V gene lost 8 bases and the J gene lost 8 bases, with 13 bases spanning the gap. The germline CDR1 and CDR2 sequences are MNHGY and SAAAGT. CDR3: CASGGAIDEQFF. The CDR3 nucleotides are TGTGCCAGCGGTGGTGCAATCGATGAGCAGTTCTTC.

V gene TRBV23-1 combines with J gene TRBJ1-2; possible D gene TRBD1, 5 bases. TRBV23-1 is marked as an open reading frame, function uncertain. Between the trimmed V and J ends, which lost 6 bases and 8 bases, there was a span of 16 bases. CDR3 size: 13 residues. CDR3 coding DNA: TGCGCCAGCAGGCAGGGATCTAGAAACGGCTACACCTTC. This translates into CASRQGSRNGYTF.

This clone has more than one count but fewer than ten. The chain uses TRBV6-8 and TRBJ2-5, with D possibly matching TRBD1 (5 bases). CDR3 length: 15 amino acids. The germline V gene has CDR1 MNHGY and CDR2 SAAAGT. Trimming took 4 bases from V and 5 from J, leaving 17 bases between them. The CDR3: CASSSPRVARETQYF. In DNA form, the CDR3 reads TGTGCCAGCAGTTCCCCCAGGGTCGCAAGGGAGACCCAGTACTTC.

The CDR3 region is CASSSGLAEYNEQFF. The CDR3 DNA is TGCGCCAGCAGCTCGGGCCTAGCAGAGTACAATGAGCAGTTCTTC. This sequence joins TRBV5-1 and TRBJ2-1, with TRBD2 as a possible D gene (5 bases). The CDR3 extends over 15 amino acids. Germline CDR1 and CDR2: SGHRS and YFSETQ. V lost 3 bases and J 4 bases, leaving 14 bases between the germline ends.

There are a few counts of this clone. The chain recombines TRBV6-8 with TRBJ2-5; possibly TRBD1 for D (5 bases). There are 15 residues in the CDR3. The V and J ends lost 4 bases and 1 base respectively, with 13 bases between them. CDR1 and CDR2 (germline): MNHGY, SAAAGT. DNA of the CDR3: TGTGCCAGCAGTTCCCGCGGACAACTCCAAGAGACCCAGTACTTC. Its protein is CASSSRGQLQETQYF.

This clone was detected only a few times. The rearrangement links TRBV11-3 to TRBJ2-7, with D perhaps TRBD2 (5 bases). V was cut by 3 bases and J by 5 bases, with 20 bases left in between. The CDR3 is 16 residues long. CDR1 and CDR2 (germline): SGHNT, YENEEA. For the CDR3, the DNA is TGTGCCAGCAGCTTGGGTCTAGCTTATCGCTCTAACGAGCAGTACTTC. The encoded protein is CASSLGLAYRSNEQYF.

A few counts support this clone. The rearrangement links TRBV15 to TRBJ2-3; 9 bases line up with TRBD2. The V segment lost 5 bases and the J segment 5 bases; nucleotides outside the gene matches: 11. Germline CDR1 is LNHNV and CDR2 is YYDKDF (reference sequence). This CDR3 is 16 amino acids long. The CDR3 DNA is TGTGCCACCAGCGAGGGCGGCGGGGGGGCGATAGATACGCAGTATTTT. Translating gives CATSEGGGGAIDTQYF.

This chain links TRBV6-8 with TRBJ1-2; D may be TRBD1 (6 bases). Trimming removed 2 bases from V and 3 bases from J, with 10 bases in between. Germline V CDR1 and CDR2: MNHGY, SAAAGT. The CDR3 extends over 14 amino acids. CDR3: CASSYKGDDYGYTF. The CDR3 nucleotides are TGTGCCAGCAGTTACAAGGGGGACGACTATGGCTACACCTTC.

This clone occurred many times. The V call is TRBV11-3, the J call TRBJ1-1; 9 bases line up with TRBD1. V trimming: 5 bases; J trimming: 0 bases; junction bases outside the gene matches: 4. The CDR3 covers 15 residues. Germline CDR1 SGHNT, CDR2 YENEEA. The CDR3 sequence is CASSQGDRVNTEAFF. The CDR3 region has the DNA TGTGCCAGCAGCCAAGGGGACAGGGTGAACACTGAAGCTTTCTTT.

The DNA for the CDR3 is TGTGCCAGCTCAGACGGACAGGGAATCTGGTCACCCCTCCACTTT. It is translated as CASSDGQGIWSPLHF. The J gene is TRBJ1-6, the V gene TRBV18; 8 nucleotides match TRBD1. Germline V CDR1 and CDR2: KGHSH, LQKENI. This CDR3 spans 15 amino acids. The J segment lost 10 bases and the V segment lost 5 bases, leaving 10 bases of the junction unmatched.

The rearrangement joins TRBV29-1 to TRBJ1-2; D might be TRBD1 (5 bases). The CDR3 loop spans 13 amino acids. With 1 base removed from V and 7 bases from J, the gap between germline ends came to 13 bases. CDR1 and CDR2 (germline): SQVTM, ANQGSEA. The CDR3 here is CSVEGPPRGGYTF. The CDR3 DNA is TGCAGCGTTGAAGGACCCCCGAGGGGTGGCTACACCTTC.